This T cell receptor (beta chain) is drawn from a study of identical twins. General study points: Out-of-frame alpha sequences shared by twins showed excess low generation probability. Within monozygotic twins, out-of-frame TCR alpha sharing was underestimated by the models.

Unique molecular identifiers were present on the cDNA, and a universal primer site came from template switching. Using its own MiXCR run on the 5' RACE reads, TCRdb lists one record per CDR3 protein. The sample has around 290,000 distinct CDR3 sequences, roughly 9.7% seen once; the top ten hold about 7.1%. Concerning this clonotype itself: Its antigen is not known.

This sample was shared with a second study, whose subject was yellow fever vaccine responses in identical twins. This second study says: A vaccine T cell response that seemed partly convergent and partly personalized was reported in twins.

Source material: CD8+ T cells sorted from blood. This sequence originates from a woman aged 18-29 years in good health.

CDR3 in DNA: TGTGCCAGCAGTGAAGCGCCCTGGAGATATAGCAATCAGCCCCAGCATTTT. This sequence encodes CASSEAPWRYSNQPQHF. The chain uses TRBV6-1 and TRBJ1-5; D is unresolved. Germline V gene data show CDR1 as MNHNS and CDR2 as SASEGT. The V gene lost 0 bases and the J gene lost 0 bases, with 12 bases spanning the gap. The CDR3 sequence is 17 residues long.